These 16 T cell receptor beta chains originate from one sample sequenced in a study of cytomegalovirus exposure and HLA in healthy donors. PCR employed 60 Vbeta and 13 Jbeta primers. The table came from immunoSEQ multiplex PCR; TCRdb's copy has only in-frame clones and leaves some out. The data hold about 190,000 clones, with more than 70% observed a single time. Sequencing was performed on PBMCs. All receptors derive from a young man in good health and CMV-seropositive.

The V call is TRBV29-1, the J call TRBJ1-1; weak D call: TRBD1 (6 bases). CDR3 size: 15 residues. The germline V gene encodes CDR1 SQVTM and CDR2 ANQGSEA. Trimming removed 7 bases at V and 1 base at J, with 19 bases between. This CDR3 reads CSARGEARGNTEAFF. Written as DNA, the CDR3 is TGCAGCGCCCGAGGAGAGGCCAGGGGGAACACTGAAGCTTTCTTT.

The J gene is TRBJ1-2, the V gene TRBV7-2; D is unresolved. Germline V CDR1 and CDR2: SGHTA, FQGNSA. The CDR3 totals 15 residues. The V end was cut by 1 base, the J end by 8 bases, with 17 bases between. CDR3 nucleotide sequence: TGTGCCAGCAGCTTAGTAGGCGGCAGCTCCGGAGGCTACACCTTC. Its protein product is CASSLVGGSSGGYTF.

The rearrangement joins TRBV5-4 to TRBJ1-5, with 8 positions matching TRBD1. Germline CDR1 SGHNT, CDR2 YYREEE (reference sequence). V was pared by 4 bases and J by 5 bases, with 11 bases of the junction left unmatched. The CDR3 is made up of 16 amino acids. CDR3 protein: CASSGRKDRDYQPQHF. DNA of the CDR3: TGTGCCAGCAGCGGCCGCAAGGACAGGGACTATCAGCCCCAGCATTTT.

This sequence joins TRBV7-2 and TRBJ1-6; tentatively, D is TRBD1 (5 bases). Deletions cut 4 bases from V and 8 bases from J, with 9 bases between. The CDR3 runs 13 residues. From germline, CDR1 is SGHTA and CDR2 FQGNSA. The CDR3 here is CASSWGDDSPLHF. The CDR3 DNA reads TGTGCCAGCAGCTGGGGGGATGATTCACCCCTCCACTTT.

This clone was seen a handful of times. The chain has TRBV9 and TRBJ2-1; D is possibly TRBD2 (7 bases). Germline CDR1 SGDLS, CDR2 YYNGEE. This CDR3 spans 15 amino acids. The V end lost 3 bases, the J end lost 4 bases, and 14 bases lay between the germline ends. The DNA of the CDR3 is TGTGCCAGCAGCGCCGGAGGGAGGGGGTACAATGAGCAGTTCTTC. Amino acid sequence: CASSAGGRGYNEQFF.

Only a few counts were recorded for this clone. CDR3 protein: CASSPDGGVTDTQYF. The DNA of the CDR3 is TGTGCCAGCAGCCCAGACGGGGGGGTCACAGATACGCAGTATTTT. The chain uses TRBV7-2 and TRBJ2-3; TRBD2 aligns across 8 bases. V lost 5 bases, J lost 2 bases, and 6 bases stayed unmatched. The CDR3 extends over 15 amino acids. The germline V gene has CDR1 SGHTA and CDR2 FQGNSA.

This rearrangement joins TRBV7-2 to TRBJ1-1; 9 bases match TRBD1. CDR3 length: 15 amino acids. Germline V gene sequence: CDR1 SGHTA, CDR2 FQGNSA. Trimming removed 2 bases from V and 2 bases from J; junction bases left unmatched: 3. CDR3: CASSLRTGDNTEAFF. The DNA for the CDR3 is TGTGCCAGCAGCTTAAGGACAGGGGATAACACTGAAGCTTTCTTT.

This sequence joins TRBV13 and TRBJ2-1, with a possible D match to TRBD1 (6 bases). Trimming left V 5 bases short and J 6 bases short, with 11 bases between. The germline gives CDR1 PRHDT, CDR2 FYEKMQ (reference sequence). The CDR3 totals 13 residues. CDR3 nucleotide sequence: TGTGCCAGCAGCGCCACAGGGACCAATGAGCAGTTCTTC. It specifies CASSATGTNEQFF.

This clone has only one observation. The genes are TRBV9 and TRBJ1-1, with 7 bases matching TRBD1. This CDR3 contains 15 residues. V shed 3 bases and J 3 bases; nucleotides not matched to a gene: 8. Germline V gene sequence: CDR1 SGDLS, CDR2 YYNGEE. CDR3 bases: TGTGCCAGCAGCGCCACCTCGGGACAGTACACTGAAGCTTTCTTT. Amino acid sequence: CASSATSGQYTEAFF.

The chain employs TRBV7-9 and TRBJ2-5, with 8 bases that match TRBD1. CDR1 is SEHNR and CDR2 is FQNEAQ in the germline V gene (reference sequence). Trimming cost V 0 bases and J 3 bases; bases outside gene matches: 3. CDR3 length: 15 amino acids. CDR3 sequence: CASSLAETGEETQYF. The CDR3, as DNA: TGTGCCAGCAGCTTAGCAGAGACAGGGGAAGAGACCCAGTACTTC.

This chain links TRBV9 with TRBJ2-1, with TRBD1 as a possible D gene (5 bases). The CDR3 length is 13 residues. Germline V gene lookup returns CDR1 SGDLS and CDR2 YYNGEE. The V gene lost 0 bases and the J gene lost 7 bases, with 8 bases spanning the gap. CDR3 DNA: TGTGCCAGCAGCGTAGACAGGATGAATGAGCAGTTCTTC. Translation gives CASSVDRMNEQFF. Complete variable domain (other parts from reference TRBV9 and TRBJ2-1): DSGVTQTPKHLITATGQRVTLRCSPRSGDLSVYWYQQSLDQGLQFLIQYYNGEERAKGNILERFSAQQFPDLHSELNLSSLELGDSALYFCASSVDRMNEQFFGPGTRLTVL.

J is TRBJ2-7 and V is TRBV2, with TRBD2 identical over 12 bases. The germline gives CDR1 SNHLY, CDR2 FYNNEI. J was trimmed by 5 bases and V by 8 bases; bases with no gene match: 10. The CDR3 length is 15 residues. This chain's CDR3 is CASLQGLAGIHEQYF. In DNA form, the CDR3 reads TGTGCCAGCCTACAAGGACTAGCGGGGATCCACGAGCAGTACTTC. The complete variable domain, with remaining parts taken from reference TRBV2 and TRBJ2-7, reads EPEVTQTPSHQVTQMGQEVILRCVPISNHLYFYWYRQILGQKVEFLVSFYNNEISEKSEIFDDQFSVERPDGSNFTLKIRSTKLEDSAMYFCASLQGLAGIHEQYFGPGTRLTVT.

This chain joins TRBV27 and TRBJ2-2; no clear D. Trimming stripped 3 bases from V and 3 bases from J, with 8 bases between. Germline values: CDR1 MNHEY, CDR2 SMNVEV (reference sequence). The CDR3 sequence is 14 residues long. As DNA, the CDR3 is TGTGCCAGCAGTTTGCGCGAATACACCGGGGAGCTGTTTTTT. Translating it yields CASSLREYTGELFF.

This clone was observed a handful of times. V gene TRBV9 combines with J gene TRBJ2-1, with a tentative D call TRBD2 (5 bases). V was clipped by 0 bases and J by 6 bases, with 10 bases between them. The CDR3 totals 14 residues. From germline, CDR1 is SGDLS and CDR2 YYNGEE. CDR3 in amino acids: CASSVAGRINEQFF. Written as DNA, the CDR3 is TGTGCCAGCAGCGTAGCGGGAAGAATCAATGAGCAGTTCTTC.

The rearrangement uses TRBV11-2 and TRBJ1-2, with 9 bases fitting TRBD1. Per germline, CDR1 SGHAT and CDR2 FQNNGV. The CDR3 has 15 amino acids. J was trimmed by 7 bases and V by 1 base; bases with no gene match: 7. The DNA for the CDR3 is TGTGCCAGCAGCTTAGGGGACAGGGTTGGAAGTGGCTACACCTTC. Translating it yields CASSLGDRVGSGYTF.

This clone was seen only once. The chain combines TRBV5-1 with TRBJ1-2; D not resolved. The CDR3 totals 13 residues. CDR1 is SGHRS, CDR2 YFSETQ, per germline. V was clipped by 1 base and J by 2 bases, with 6 bases between them. The DNA for the CDR3 is TGCGCCAGCAGCTTGAACAGAAACTATGGCTACACCTTC. Translated, it gives CASSLNRNYGYTF. The full variable domain, completed using reference TRBV5-1 and TRBJ1-2, is KAGVTQTPRYLIKTRGQQVTLSCSPISGHRSVSWYQQTPGQGLQFLFEYFSETQRNKGNFPGRFSGRQFSNSRSEMNVSTLELGDSALYLCASSLNRNYGYTFGSGTRLTVV.